The source of this T cell receptor (beta chain) is a study of T cells after yellow fever vaccination. General study results and limits: Most primary-vaccination clones recurred post-booster (under 98% CD4, around 90% CD8). Contamination by abundant bulk-population clonotypes could be present in FACS-sorted repertoires. Of the clonotypes, a small share occurred in both CD4 and CD8 compartments. Peaking on day 5 versus 15, the secondary response was faster but weaker.

This clonotype was seen a handful of times. The antigen is not known. TCRdb redid the calling of the 5' RACE reads with MiXCR, one entry per CDR3 protein. The sample includes 300,000 to 350,000 distinct CDR3 sequences, about 10% of them seen just once. This clonotype was obtained from a man aged 18 to 29 who received the YFV17D yellow fever vaccine. Sequences were derived from CD4+ T cells sorted from PBMCs, sampled 45 days after the yellow fever booster vaccination.

CDR3 in amino acids: CASSFPGTYEQYF. DNA for the CDR3: TGCGCCAGCAGCTTTCCCGGAACCTACGAGCAGTACTTC. The rearrangement links TRBV5-1 to TRBJ2-7, with D unresolved. V was trimmed by 2 bases and J by 2 bases, leaving 8 bases between them. The CDR3 length is 13 residues. Germline-derived CDR1 and CDR2 are SGHRS and YFSETQ. Full variable domain (remainder filled in from reference TRBV5-1 and TRBJ2-7): KAGVTQTPRYLIKTRGQQVTLSCSPISGHRSVSWYQQTPGQGLQFLFEYFSETQRNKGNFPGRFSGRQFSNSRSEMNVSTLELGDSALYLCASSFPGTYEQYFGPGTRLTVT.